These 9 T cell receptor beta chains were all obtained from the same sample, sequenced in a study of cytomegalovirus exposure and HLA in healthy donors. PCR used 60 Vbeta primers and 13 Jbeta primers. Clones were read by immunoSEQ multiplex PCR, and TCRdb kept only the in-frame ones, dropping some. The data show approximately 190,000 clones, 77% seen once. Sequencing was carried out using PBMCs. These receptors came from a woman in her twenties or thirties in good health and CMV-seropositive.

The chain uses TRBV7-9 and TRBJ2-7, with 7 bases matching TRBD2. The CDR3 runs 14 residues. The V gene's germline CDR1 is SEHNR and CDR2 FQNEAQ (reference sequence). The trim removed 6 bases at V and 2 bases at J, leaving 7 bases unmatched. In DNA form, the CDR3 reads TGTGCCAGCAGGGCCCTGAGCGGGACCTACGAGCAGTACTTC. It translates to CASRALSGTYEQYF.

The genes are TRBV18 and TRBJ2-5; TRBD2 matches 7 bases. CDR1 is KGHSH, CDR2 LQKENI, per germline. This CDR3 comprises 13 residues. Trimming cost V 5 bases and J 5 bases; bases outside gene matches: 5. The CDR3 here is CASSSLARETQYF. For the CDR3, the DNA is TGTGCCAGCTCATCACTAGCGAGGGAGACCCAGTACTTC.

About this clone: Sequence at one end of the junction differs from germline and may be a read error. The rearrangement links TRBV2 to TRBJ2-7; the match to TRBD1 covers 9 bases. The length of the CDR3 is 14 residues. The germline gives CDR1 SNHLY, CDR2 FYNNEI. Here the CDR3 reads CASSQAGTGIEQYF. The CDR3 bases are TGTGCCAGCAGTCAAGCCGGGACAGGGATCGAGCAGTACTTC.

This chain joins TRBV19 and TRBJ1-5; 7 nucleotides line up with TRBD1. Per germline, CDR1 LNHDA and CDR2 SQIVND (reference sequence). J was trimmed by 4 bases and V by 6 bases; bases with no gene match: 6. This CDR3 contains 14 residues. The CDR3 region is CASSRDSSNQPQHF. The CDR3 DNA reads TGTGCCAGTAGCCGGGACAGTTCAAATCAGCCCCAGCATTTT.

This sequence joins TRBV28 and TRBJ2-7, with a possible D match to TRBD2 (6 bases). The CDR3 covers 15 residues. Germline loops: CDR1 MDHEN, CDR2 SYDVKM. Trimming shortened V by 7 bases and J by 2 bases, and 18 bases separated the two germline ends. The CDR3 sequence is CASTLGGNRAYEQYF. The CDR3 DNA is TGTGCCAGCACCCTGGGGGGTAACAGAGCCTACGAGCAGTACTTC. Full variable domain (remainder filled in from reference TRBV28 and TRBJ2-7): DVKVTQSSRYLVKRTGEKVFLECVQDMDHENMFWYRQDPGLGLRLIYFSYDVKMKEKGDIPEGYSVSREKKERFSLILESASTNQTSMYLCASTLGGNRAYEQYFGPGTRLTVT.

The V gene is TRBV19, the J gene TRBJ1-5, with D maybe TRBD1 (6 bases). This CDR3 is 16 amino acids long. The V end lost 7 bases, the J end lost 5 bases, and 21 bases lay between the germline ends. Germline CDR1 is LNHDA and CDR2 is SQIVND (reference sequence). CDR3 sequence (DNA): TGTGCCAGTACCCGGACAGTTAGCTCCGTTTATCAGCCCCAGCATTTT. Protein: CASTRTVSSVYQPQHF.

The chain uses TRBV27 and TRBJ2-3; a possible D gene is TRBD1 (6 bases). Germline CDR1 is MNHEY and CDR2 is SMNVEV (reference sequence). Trimming took off 5 bases at V and 0 bases at J, with 15 bases between the two ends. CDR3 size: 16 residues. Written as DNA, the CDR3 is TGTGCCAGCAGTCGATTACAGGGACATAGCACAGATACGCAGTATTTT. Its protein is CASSRLQGHSTDTQYF.

The chain employs TRBV6-6 and TRBJ2-3, with TRBD1 identical over 7 bases. J lost 1 base, V lost 7 bases, and 11 bases had no gene match. CDR1 MNHNY and CDR2 SVGAGI come from the germline V gene (reference sequence). The CDR3 is 16 amino acids. CDR3 sequence reads: CASTSSGQAGTDTQYF. CDR3 in DNA: TGTGCCAGCACCTCCTCCGGACAGGCGGGCACAGATACGCAGTATTTT.

V is TRBV2 and J is TRBJ1-3; 7 nucleotides agree with TRBD1. Germline CDR1 reads SNHLY; CDR2 reads FYNNEI. V gave up 5 bases and J gave up 4 bases; unmatched junction bases: 14. The CDR3 totals 17 residues. The CDR3 bases are TGTGCCAGCAGTCTGCTCCGACAGGGTTTATCAGGAAACACCATATATTTT. Amino acids: CASSLLRQGLSGNTIYF.